What follows are 28 T cell receptor beta chains derived from one specimen sequenced in a study of blood T cell repertoires in COVID-19. Produced via immunoSEQ multiplex PCR; TCRdb's table is partial and in-frame only. The sample holds around 88,000 clones, over 70% seen once. The sequencing sample was made of peripheral blood. Receptors were obtained from a man aged 55 to 70 with acute or convalescent COVID-19.

The CDR3 DNA sequence: TGTGCCTGGAGACTACTAGTTTTCAGAGATACGCAGTATTTT. Translated, it gives CAWRLLVFRDTQYF. The chain carries TRBV30 and TRBJ2-3, with a tentative D call TRBD2 (5 bases). Germline CDR1 GTSNPN, CDR2 SVGIG (reference sequence). Trimming removed 3 bases from V and 5 bases from J, with 15 bases in between. This CDR3 has 14 amino acids.

V is TRBV29-1 and J is TRBJ1-1, with D possibly TRBD1 on 6 matching bases. Germline V gives CDR1 SQVTM, CDR2 ANQGSEA. V gave up 6 bases and J gave up 11 bases, with 19 bases separating them. The CDR3 totals 12 residues. The CDR3 protein is CSVGGLGASAFF. The CDR3 DNA follows: TGCAGCGTGGGGGGGTTGGGGGCTAGCGCTTTCTTT.

This clone has a handful of counts. V is TRBV9 and J is TRBJ1-3; possible D gene TRBD1, 5 bases. Germline loops: CDR1 SGDLS, CDR2 YYNGEE. The CDR3 is 16 residues long. The ends were cut back, 0 bases at V and 4 bases at J, with 14 bases in the middle. The DNA for the CDR3 is TGTGCCAGCAGCGTAGGAACAGGACCCTCGGGAAACACCATATATTTT. Translation gives CASSVGTGPSGNTIYF.

The rearrangement links TRBV7-2 to TRBJ1-1; D not resolved. This CDR3 comprises 14 residues. Trimming removed 3 bases from V and 1 base from J, with 9 bases in between. Germline-derived CDR1 and CDR2 are SGHTA and FQGNSA. The CDR3 here is CASSFRAGNTEAFF. The CDR3 bases are TGTGCCAGCAGCTTTAGGGCGGGGAACACTGAAGCTTTCTTT.

V gene TRBV3-1 (or the pseudogene TRBV3-2) combines with J gene TRBJ2-7; tentatively, D is TRBD2 (5 bases). In germline, CDR1 is LGHDT, CDR2 YNNKEL (reference sequence). V was pared by 8 bases and J by 4 bases, with 18 bases between. The CDR3 length is 14 residues. The CDR3 here is CASSKGVGVYEQYF. For the CDR3, the DNA is TGTGCCAGCTCAAAAGGAGTCGGGGTTTACGAGCAGTACTTC.

The gene calls are TRBV30 and TRBJ1-3; the D gene is possibly TRBD1 (5 bases). In germline, CDR1 is GTSNPN, CDR2 SVGIG (reference sequence). CDR3 length equals 18 residues. V lost 0 bases to trimming and J lost 1 base, with 19 bases between them. The CDR3 reads CAWSVRGGGGSSGNTIYF. The CDR3 DNA is TGTGCCTGGAGTGTAAGAGGTGGGGGAGGAAGTTCTGGAAACACCATATATTTT. Looking up the rest from reference TRBV30 and TRBJ1-3 gives the full variable domain: SQTIHQWPATLVQPVGSPLSLECTVEGTSNPNLYWYRQAAGRGLQLLFYSVGIGQISSEVPQNLSASRPQDRQFILSSKKLLLSDSGFYLCAWSVRGGGGSSGNTIYFGEGSWLTVV.

The J gene is TRBJ2-7, the V gene TRBV27; 8 bases map to TRBD1. Germline assignment: CDR1 MNHEY and CDR2 SMNVEV (reference sequence). With V trimmed by 3 bases and J by 0 bases, 7 bases remained unmatched. The CDR3 is made up of 16 amino acids. CDR3 DNA: TGTGCCAGCAGTTTGACGGCAGGGGGCTCCTCCTACGAGCAGTACTTC. Translating gives CASSLTAGGSSYEQYF.

The genes are TRBV5-1 and TRBJ2-3, with TRBD2 matching over 8 bases. V shed 3 bases, J shed 4 bases, and the junction held 7 bases outside the gene matches. Germline-derived CDR1 and CDR2 are SGHRS and YFSETQ. CDR3 length: 15 residues. The CDR3 DNA reads as TGCGCCAGCAGCTCCGGGGGGGGAGGCCCAGATACGCAGTATTTT. Residues: CASSSGGGGPDTQYF.

The gene calls are TRBV2 and TRBJ2-2, with a weak D call TRBD1 (6 bases). Germline lookup yields CDR1 SNHLY and CDR2 FYNNEI. This CDR3 spans 14 amino acids. V dropped 7 bases and J dropped 8 bases, with 17 bases sitting between them. In DNA form, the CDR3 reads TGTGCCAGCAATCAGGGGCCTGCTTTGGGGGAGCTGTTTTTT. It yields the protein CASNQGPALGELFF.

The rearrangement joins TRBV6-6 to TRBJ1-3; D is perhaps TRBD1 (5 bases). The CDR3 length is 16 residues. Germline lookup yields CDR1 MNHNY and CDR2 SVGAGI (reference sequence). V shed 2 bases and J shed 3 bases, with 14 bases lying between them. CDR3 coding DNA: TGTGCCAGCAGTTACGGCGTGCGGGGCGGTGGAAACACCATATATTTT. It yields the protein CASSYGVRGGGNTIYF.

The sample holds one count of this clone. The J gene is TRBJ2-7, the V gene TRBV10-3, with 7 bases identical to TRBD1. CDR1 ENHRY and CDR2 SYGVKD come from the germline V gene. The V and J ends lost 9 bases and 5 bases, in that order; junction bases with no gene match: 10. CDR3 length: 13 residues. The CDR3 DNA is TGTGCCATGAGCGACAGGGTCCGTGACGAGCAGTACTTC. This gives the protein CAMSDRVRDEQYF.

This rearrangement joins TRBV7-9 to TRBJ1-5, with 9 bases that match TRBD1. V was pared by 0 bases and J by 6 bases, with 0 bases of the junction left unmatched. Germline V gene sequence: CDR1 SEHNR, CDR2 FQNEAQ (reference sequence). The CDR3 has 14 amino acids. The CDR3 reads CASSLATGGQPQHF. The CDR3 DNA sequence: TGTGCCAGCAGCTTAGCGACAGGGGGTCAGCCCCAGCATTTT.

The chain combines TRBV27 with TRBJ2-3, with TRBD2 matching over 8 bases. The V segment lost 6 bases and the J segment 4 bases; nucleotides outside the gene matches: 12. Germline V gene data show CDR1 as MNHEY and CDR2 as SMNVEV (reference sequence). The CDR3 covers 16 residues. The CDR3 here is CASRLTSGRGSDTQYF. CDR3 coding DNA: TGTGCCAGCAGGCTAACTAGCGGAAGGGGGTCAGATACGCAGTATTTT.

The gene calls are TRBV7-9 and TRBJ2-1, with TRBD2 matching 13 bases. V gave up 6 bases and J gave up 5 bases; unmatched junction bases: 13. CDR1 and CDR2 from the germline V gene are SEHNR and FQNEAQ (reference sequence). This CDR3 comprises 18 residues. CDR3 in DNA: TGTGCCAGCAGTATCTCCTGGGGGACTAGCGGGACAAACAATGAGCAGTTCTTC. Translated: CASSISWGTSGTNNEQFF.

The V and J genes are TRBV6-5 and TRBJ1-3; 7 nucleotides align to TRBD1. The CDR3 sequence is 15 residues long. V dropped 6 bases and J dropped 2; count of bases not matched to a gene: 7. Germline V gene data show CDR1 as MNHEY and CDR2 as SVGAGI. CDR3 protein: CASSALTGTGNTIYF. CDR3 DNA sequence: TGTGCCAGCAGCGCCTTGACAGGGACTGGAAACACCATATATTTT.

The chain recombines TRBV15 with TRBJ1-2, with 11 bases fitting TRBD1. The CDR3 contains 13 residues. Germline V lookup: CDR1 LNHNV, CDR2 YYDKDF (reference sequence). V was pared by 8 bases and J by 3 bases, with 2 bases of the junction left unmatched. The CDR3 DNA is TGTGCCACCCGGACAGGGGGCGACTATGGCTACACCTTC. This codes for CATRTGGDYGYTF. The full variable domain, rest sourced from reference TRBV15 and TRBJ1-2, is DAMVIQNPRYQVTQFGKPVTLSCSQTLNHNVMYWYQQKSSQAPKLLFHYYDKDFNNEADTPDNFQSRRPNTSFCFLDIRSPGLGDTAMYLCATRTGGDYGYTFGSGTRLTVV.

The chain recombines TRBV4-1 with TRBJ1-2, with D possibly TRBD1 on 5 matching bases. Germline assignment: CDR1 MGHRA and CDR2 YSYEKL. The germline V and J ends were trimmed by 4 bases and 8 bases, with 17 bases remaining between them. The CDR3 contains 14 residues. CDR3 nucleotide sequence: TGCGCCAGCAGCCCGCCGGAAGGGGCACGGGGCTACACCTTC. Translation: CASSPPEGARGYTF.

To note about this clone: This specimen includes other DNA sequences encoding the same CDR3. CDR3 nucleotide sequence: TGTGCCAGCAGCTTAGTAGCGGGGGGCACAGATACGCAGTATTTT. Protein: CASSLVAGGTDTQYF. This chain connects TRBV11-3 to TRBJ2-3, with 9 bases fitting TRBD2. CDR1 is SGHNT, CDR2 YENEEA, per germline. CDR3 length equals 15 residues. J was trimmed by 1 base and V by 1 base; bases with no gene match: 0. Using reference TRBV11-3 and TRBJ2-3 for the parts outside the CDR3, the full variable domain is EAGVVQSPRYKIIEKKQPVAFWCNPISGHNTLYWYLQNLGQGPELLIRYENEEAVDDSQLPKDRFSAERLKGVDSTLKIQPAELGDSAVYLCASSLVAGGTDTQYFGPGTRLTVL.

Only a few counts were recorded for this clone. The chain is built from TRBV5-1 and TRBJ2-1; 15 bases are a match to TRBD2. Germline values: CDR1 SGHRS, CDR2 YFSETQ. V lost 2 bases to trimming and J lost 0 bases; unmatched junction nucleotides: 9. The CDR3 has 20 residues. The CDR3 bases are TGCGCCAGCAGCTTTCAGGGACTAGCGGGAGGACTTTTCTCCTACAATGAGCAGTTCTTC. This encodes CASSFQGLAGGLFSYNEQFF.

V usage is TRBV4-1 and J usage is TRBJ2-7, with TRBD2 matching over 12 bases. V trimming: 4 bases; J trimming: 4 bases; junction bases outside the gene matches: 5. The CDR3 totals 15 residues. Germline CDR1 is MGHRA and CDR2 is YSYEKL. The CDR3 bases are TGCGCCAGCAGCCTGACTAGCGGGAGTTTGTACGAGCAGTACTTC. Its protein product is CASSLTSGSLYEQYF.

The chain recombines TRBV3-1 (or the pseudogene TRBV3-2) with TRBJ2-7, with D possibly TRBD1 on 5 matching bases. The CDR3 spans 15 residues. Germline CDR1 and CDR2: LGHDT and YNNKEL (reference sequence). Trimming cost V 0 bases and J 3 bases, with 12 bases left between them. DNA for the CDR3: TGTGCCAGCAGCCAAGATTTGGTCAGGGTCTACGAGCAGTACTTC. This codes for CASSQDLVRVYEQYF.

This clone was counted a few times. The gene calls are TRBV28 and TRBJ2-1, with TRBD2 identical over 8 bases. The germline V gene has CDR1 MDHEN and CDR2 SYDVKM. The V gene end was trimmed by 7 bases and the J gene end by 9 bases; junction bases not matched to a gene: 8. The CDR3 consists of 13 residues. The CDR3 DNA is TGTGCCAGCAATCTAGCGGGCCCGGGTGAGCAGTTCTTC. Residues: CASNLAGPGEQFF.

The chain employs TRBV6-5 and TRBJ2-2; the D is unclear. Germline V CDR1 and CDR2: MNHEY, SVGAGI. The CDR3 length is 13 residues. V was trimmed by 5 bases and J by 7 bases, leaving 11 bases between them. CDR3 in DNA: TGTGCCAGCAGTCAGGAAAGCATCGGGGAGCTGTTTTTT. Translating gives CASSQESIGELFF.

In its sample, this clone was seen once. The chain links TRBV28 to TRBJ2-7, with 9 nucleotides matching TRBD2. V lost 9 bases, J lost 0 bases, and 6 bases stayed unmatched. Germline V lookup: CDR1 MDHEN, CDR2 SYDVKM. The CDR3 covers 14 residues. Written as DNA, the CDR3 is TGTGCCAGTATAAAGACTAGCGGCTCCTACGAGCAGTACTTC. Protein product: CASIKTSGSYEQYF.

V usage is TRBV5-6 and J usage is TRBJ1-2, with TRBD1 as a possible D gene (5 bases). The germline V gene has CDR1 SGHDT and CDR2 YYEEEE. CDR3 size: 16 residues. The V end was cut by 0 bases, the J end by 0 bases, with 12 bases between. In nucleotides, the CDR3 is TGTGCCAGCAGCTTGGTGGGGGGGTCCCCTAACTATGGCTACACCTTC. This gives the protein CASSLVGGSPNYGYTF.

The chain employs TRBV10-2 and TRBJ1-5; 8 bases match TRBD1. V lost 7 bases and J lost 7; bases outside the gene matches: 9. From germline, CDR1 is WSHSY and CDR2 SAAADI. The CDR3 spans 14 residues. The CDR3 DNA sequence: TGCGCCAGCACCGCTGACAGGGGTAGACAGCCCCAGCATTTT. It translates to CASTADRGRQPQHF.

The CDR3 reads CASSPGGYTEAFF. The CDR3 DNA reads as TGCGCCAGCAGCCCAGGGGGTTACACTGAAGCTTTCTTT. The chain carries TRBV5-1 and TRBJ1-1, with 7 bases fitting TRBD1. Germline V gives CDR1 SGHRS, CDR2 YFSETQ. With 4 bases clipped from V and 3 bases from J, the junction kept 3 bases outside the gene matches. This CDR3 spans 13 amino acids.

This clone was recorded a few times. The gene calls are TRBV19 and TRBJ2-3, with 7 bases fitting TRBD1. This CDR3 region has 16 residues. V shed 1 base, J shed 2 bases, and the junction held 6 bases outside the gene matches. Germline-derived CDR1 and CDR2 are LNHDA and SQIVND (reference sequence). CDR3 coding DNA: TGTGCCAGTAGTATAGGGGCAGGGGGACCCACAGATACGCAGTATTTT. It codes for CASSIGAGGPTDTQYF.